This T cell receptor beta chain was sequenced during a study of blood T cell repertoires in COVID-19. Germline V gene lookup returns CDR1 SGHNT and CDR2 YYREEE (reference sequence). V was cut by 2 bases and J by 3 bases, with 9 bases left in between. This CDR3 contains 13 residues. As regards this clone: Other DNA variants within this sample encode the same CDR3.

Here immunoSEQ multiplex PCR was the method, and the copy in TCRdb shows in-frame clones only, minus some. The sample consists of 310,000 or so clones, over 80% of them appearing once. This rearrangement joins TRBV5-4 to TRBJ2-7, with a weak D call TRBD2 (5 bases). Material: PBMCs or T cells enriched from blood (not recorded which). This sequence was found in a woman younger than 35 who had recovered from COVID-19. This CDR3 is CASSLSTSYEQYF. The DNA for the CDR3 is TGTGCCAGCAGCTTAAGCACTAGCTACGAGCAGTACTTC.